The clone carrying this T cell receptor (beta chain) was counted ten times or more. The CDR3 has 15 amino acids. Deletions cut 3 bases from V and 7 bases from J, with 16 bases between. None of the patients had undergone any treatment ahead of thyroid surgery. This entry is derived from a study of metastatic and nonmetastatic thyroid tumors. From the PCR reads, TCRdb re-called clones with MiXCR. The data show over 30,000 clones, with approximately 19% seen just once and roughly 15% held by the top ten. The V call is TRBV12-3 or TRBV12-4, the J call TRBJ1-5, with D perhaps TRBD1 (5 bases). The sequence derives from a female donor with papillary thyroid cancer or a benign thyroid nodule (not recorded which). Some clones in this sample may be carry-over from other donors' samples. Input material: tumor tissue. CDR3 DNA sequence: TGTGCCAGCAGTTTTTCGGGGGAAAAGAACCAGCCCCAGCATTTT. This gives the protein CASSFSGEKNQPQHF.